These 10 T cell receptor beta chains came from one sample sequenced in a study of PD-1 blockade in classical Hodgkin lymphoma. Time point defined: cycle 4 day 1 (C4D1), after less than 7 weeks of nivolumab. The patients all showed relapse after autologous stem cell transplantation, while their brentuximab vedotin exposure varied. Out of thawed PBMCs, magnetic negative selection purified CD4+ T cells. Sequencing was performed with immunoSEQ multiplex PCR; in TCRdb, only in-frame clones are kept and a portion is missing. The sample lists roughly 20,000 clones, more than 65% seen once, with around 2.5% in the top ten. This material consisted of CD4+ T cells from blood, taken before the fourth cycle of nivolumab. The receptors were sampled from a human donor with classical Hodgkin lymphoma.

This clone is categorized as medium-sized. V is TRBV14 and J is TRBJ2-3; 8 bases are a match to TRBD2. The V gene's germline CDR1 is SGHDN and CDR2 FVKESK. CDR3 length: 17 residues. V gave up 1 base and J gave up 4 bases; unmatched junction bases: 10. In DNA, the CDR3 is TGTGCCAGCAGCCAAGGTATGAGCGGGGGCAGAGCAGATACGCAGTATTTT. Translation gives CASSQGMSGGRADTQYF.

This chain connects TRBV7-3 to TRBJ2-5; 8 nucleotides match TRBD2. From germline, CDR1 is SGHTA and CDR2 FQGTGA. This CDR3 contains 11 residues. The junction had 5 bases not matched to a gene; V was cut back by 4 bases and J by 13 bases. As DNA, the CDR3 is TGTGCCAGCAGCTCGGGACTAGGCTTGTACTTC. Translation: CASSSGLGLYF.

The V gene is TRBV28, the J gene TRBJ2-7, with TRBD2 as a possible D gene (6 bases). The V end lost 10 bases, the J end lost 3 bases, and 16 bases lay between the germline ends. Germline V lookup: CDR1 MDHEN, CDR2 SYDVKM. The CDR3 has 13 residues. The CDR3 loop is CAIQGGPYYEQYF. The DNA of the CDR3 is TGTGCCATTCAGGGAGGCCCCTACTACGAGCAGTACTTC.

CDR3 DNA sequence: TGTGCCATCAACAGGGGGAATTCACCCCTCCACTTT. Residues: CAINRGNSPLHF. The chain employs TRBV10-3 and TRBJ1-6; 8 nucleotides match TRBD1. V dropped 7 bases and J dropped 7; count of bases not matched to a gene: 0. CDR1 is ENHRY, CDR2 SYGVKD, per germline. The CDR3 is made up of 12 amino acids.

J is TRBJ2-2 and V is TRBV10-3; D is perhaps TRBD2 (6 bases). Germline CDR1 reads ENHRY; CDR2 reads SYGVKD. The length of the CDR3 is 13 residues. Trimming took off 8 bases at V and 6 bases at J, with 13 bases between the two ends. The CDR3 coding sequence is TGTGCCATCTCGGGCTTAGCGGCCGGGGAGCTGTTTTTT. Translation: CAISGLAAGELFF.

V is TRBV30 and J is TRBJ1-3, with D maybe TRBD1 (6 bases). The V end lost 2 bases, the J end lost 4 bases, and 15 bases lay between the germline ends. Germline CDR1 and CDR2: GTSNPN and SVGIG (reference sequence). This CDR3 contains 15 residues. The CDR3: CAWSRTGQGGNTIYF. DNA for the CDR3: TGTGCCTGGAGTAGAACAGGGCAAGGAGGAAACACCATATATTTT.

This clone was observed once. CDR3 sequence: CAGSGARNTEAFF. CDR3 in DNA: TGTGCCGGTTCAGGGGCAAGGAACACTGAAGCTTTCTTT. V and J are TRBV6-1 and TRBJ1-1; a weak D match, TRBD1 (6 bases). With 11 bases removed from V and 1 base from J, the gap between germline ends came to 14 bases. The CDR3 extends over 13 amino acids. The germline V gene encodes CDR1 MNHNS and CDR2 SASEGT.

This clone came up a few times. The chain has TRBV5-1 and TRBJ2-5; TRBD1 agrees at 11 bases. V was pared by 4 bases and J by 4 bases, with 6 bases of the junction left unmatched. Germline V lookup: CDR1 SGHRS, CDR2 YFSETQ. This CDR3 has 15 residues. This CDR3 reads CASSATGQGAETQYF. CDR3 nucleotide sequence: TGCGCCAGCAGCGCCACTGGACAGGGGGCAGAGACCCAGTACTTC. The full variable domain, rest sourced from reference TRBV5-1 and TRBJ2-5, is KAGVTQTPRYLIKTRGQQVTLSCSPISGHRSVSWYQQTPGQGLQFLFEYFSETQRNKGNFPGRFSGRQFSNSRSEMNVSTLELGDSALYLCASSATGQGAETQYFGPGTRLLVL.

V and J are TRBV19 and TRBJ1-4, with 8 bases lining up with TRBD1. The CDR3 extends over 13 amino acids. CDR1 LNHDA and CDR2 SQIVND come from the germline V gene (reference sequence). V trimming: 7 bases; J trimming: 8 bases; junction bases outside the gene matches: 6. The CDR3 DNA is TGTGCCAGTAACAGGGGGTATTGGGAAAAACTGTTTTTT. Protein product: CASNRGYWEKLFF.

CDR3 amino acids: CASSTVGRGSYEQYF. CDR3 DNA sequence: TGTGCCAGCAGTACGGTGGGGCGGGGAAGCTACGAGCAGTACTTC. The chain employs TRBV27 and TRBJ2-7; maybe TRBD2 (6 bases). This CDR3 region has 15 residues. V was cut by 5 bases and J by 3 bases, with 17 bases left in between. The germline V gene encodes CDR1 MNHEY and CDR2 SMNVEV (reference sequence).